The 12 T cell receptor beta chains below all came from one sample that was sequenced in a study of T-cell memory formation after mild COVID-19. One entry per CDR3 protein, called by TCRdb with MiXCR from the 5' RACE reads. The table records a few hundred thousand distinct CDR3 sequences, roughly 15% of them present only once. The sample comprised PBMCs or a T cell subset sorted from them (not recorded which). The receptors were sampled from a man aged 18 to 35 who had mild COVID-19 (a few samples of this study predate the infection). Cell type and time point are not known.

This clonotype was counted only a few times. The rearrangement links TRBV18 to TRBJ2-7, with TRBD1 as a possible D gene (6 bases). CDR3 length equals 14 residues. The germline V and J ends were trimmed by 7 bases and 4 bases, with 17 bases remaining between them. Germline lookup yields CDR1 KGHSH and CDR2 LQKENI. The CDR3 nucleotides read TGTGCCAGCTTGTATGGGGACAAACCTTACGAGCAGTACTTC. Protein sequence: CASLYGDKPYEQYF.

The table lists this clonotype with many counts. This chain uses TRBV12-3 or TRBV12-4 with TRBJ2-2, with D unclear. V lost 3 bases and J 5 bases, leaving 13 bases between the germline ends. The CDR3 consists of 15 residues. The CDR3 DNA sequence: TGTGCCAGCAGTTTCGCCATTGCGCGGACCGGGGAGCTGTTTTTT. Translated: CASSFAIARTGELFF.

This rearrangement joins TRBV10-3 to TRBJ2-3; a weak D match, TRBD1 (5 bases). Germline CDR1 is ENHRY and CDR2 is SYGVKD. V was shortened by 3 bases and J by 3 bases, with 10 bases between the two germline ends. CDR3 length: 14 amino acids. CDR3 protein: CAISDQGQTDTQYF. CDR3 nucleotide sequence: TGTGCCATCAGTGATCAGGGTCAAACAGATACGCAGTATTTT.

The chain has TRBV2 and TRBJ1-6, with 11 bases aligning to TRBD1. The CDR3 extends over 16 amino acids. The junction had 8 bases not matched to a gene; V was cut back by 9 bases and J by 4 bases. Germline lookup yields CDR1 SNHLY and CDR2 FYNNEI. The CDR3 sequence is CASLTGTGGYNSPLHF. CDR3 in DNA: TGTGCCAGTCTGACCGGGACAGGGGGATATAATTCACCCCTCCACTTT. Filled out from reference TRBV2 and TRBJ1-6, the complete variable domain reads EPEVTQTPSHQVTQMGQEVILRCVPISNHLYFYWYRQILGQKVEFLVSFYNNEISEKSEIFDDQFSVERPDGSNFTLKIRSTKLEDSAMYFCASLTGTGGYNSPLHFGNGTRLTVT.

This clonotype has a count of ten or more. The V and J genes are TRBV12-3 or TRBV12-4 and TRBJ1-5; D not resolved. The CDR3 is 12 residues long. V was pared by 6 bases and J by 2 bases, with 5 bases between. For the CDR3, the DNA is TGTGCCAGCAGCTTTGGCAATCAGCCCCAGCATTTT. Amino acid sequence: CASSFGNQPQHF.

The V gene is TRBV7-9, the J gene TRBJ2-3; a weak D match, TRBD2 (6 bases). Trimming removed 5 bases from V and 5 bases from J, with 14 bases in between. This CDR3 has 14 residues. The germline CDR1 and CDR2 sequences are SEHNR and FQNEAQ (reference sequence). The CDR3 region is CASSTRGLVDTQYF. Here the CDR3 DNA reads TGTGCCAGCAGCACCCGGGGGTTGGTAGATACGCAGTATTTT.

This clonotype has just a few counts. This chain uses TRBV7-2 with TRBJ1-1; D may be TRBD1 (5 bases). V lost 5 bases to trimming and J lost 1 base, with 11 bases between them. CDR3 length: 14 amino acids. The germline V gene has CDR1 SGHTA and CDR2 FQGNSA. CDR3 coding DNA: TGTGCCAGCAGCCCCAGGGTTGGGAACACTGAAGCTTTCTTT. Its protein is CASSPRVGNTEAFF. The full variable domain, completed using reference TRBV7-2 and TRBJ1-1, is GAGVSQSPSNKVTEKGKDVELRCDPISGHTALYWYRQSLGQGLEFLIYFQGNSAPDKSGLPSDRFSAERTGGSVSTLTIQRTQQEDSAVYLCASSPRVGNTEAFFGQGTRLTVV.

CDR3 region: CASSVPLDTQYF. The CDR3 bases are TGTGCCAGCAGCGTACCCCTTGATACGCAGTATTTT. The J gene is TRBJ2-3, the V gene TRBV7-2; D is unclear. The germline gives CDR1 SGHTA, CDR2 FQGNSA. This CDR3 is 12 amino acids long. Trimming pared 5 bases from V and 6 bases from J, leaving 9 bases between.

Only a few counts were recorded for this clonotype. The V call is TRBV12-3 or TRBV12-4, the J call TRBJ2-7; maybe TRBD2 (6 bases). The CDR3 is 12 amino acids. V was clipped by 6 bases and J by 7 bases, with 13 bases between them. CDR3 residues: CASRTSLSEQYF. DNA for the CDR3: TGTGCCAGCAGGACTAGTTTGAGTGAGCAGTACTTC.

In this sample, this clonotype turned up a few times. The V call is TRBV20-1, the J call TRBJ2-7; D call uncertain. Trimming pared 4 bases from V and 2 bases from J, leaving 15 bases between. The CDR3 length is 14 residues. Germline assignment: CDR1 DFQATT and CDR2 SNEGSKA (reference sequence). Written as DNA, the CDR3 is TGCAGTGCTACCCCAGCGCCCATTCCCTACGAGCAGTACTTC. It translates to CSATPAPIPYEQYF.

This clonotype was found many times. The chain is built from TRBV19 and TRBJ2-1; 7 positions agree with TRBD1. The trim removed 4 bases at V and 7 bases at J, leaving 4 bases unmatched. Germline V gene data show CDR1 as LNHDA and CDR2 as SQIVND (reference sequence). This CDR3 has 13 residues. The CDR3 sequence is CASSRVGQNEQFF. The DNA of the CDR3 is TGTGCCAGTAGTAGGGTGGGACAGAATGAGCAGTTCTTC. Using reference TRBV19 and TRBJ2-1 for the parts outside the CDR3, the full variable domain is DGGITQSPKYLFRKEGQNVTLSCEQNLNHDAMYWYRQDPGQGLRLIYYSQIVNDFQKGDIAEGYSVSREKKESFPLTVTSAQKNPTAFYLCASSRVGQNEQFFGPGTRLTVL.

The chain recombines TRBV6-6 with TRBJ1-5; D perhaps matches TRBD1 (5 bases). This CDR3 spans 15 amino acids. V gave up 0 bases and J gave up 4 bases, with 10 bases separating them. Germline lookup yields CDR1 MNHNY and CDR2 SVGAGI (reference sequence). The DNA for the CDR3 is TGTGCCAGCAGTTACTCTAGGGGCATGAATCAGCCCCAGCATTTT. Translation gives CASSYSRGMNQPQHF.